This paragraph reports one T cell receptor (beta chain). The data were produced by immunoSEQ multiplex PCR, yet TCRdb's version contains in-frame clones alone and is incomplete. This sample carries tens of thousands of clones, nearly 96% of them seen once, and the ten largest clones take approximately 0.39%. V lost 6 bases and J lost 3, with 6 bases in between. CDR1 SGHDN and CDR2 FVKESK come from the germline V gene. This CDR3 comprises 12 residues. This sample is part of a study of technical replicates of blood from a handful of donors. The specimen sequenced was T cells isolated from PBMCs. The chain combines TRBV14 with TRBJ2-1; no firm D call. The clonotype was recovered from a human donor in good health. CDR3 loop: CASRSDYNEQFF. CDR3 in DNA: TGTGCCAGCAGGAGCGACTACAATGAGCAGTTCTTC.